This T cell receptor (beta chain) was recorded in a study of T cell repertoires in cytomegalovirus infection. Across the study: Matching HLA type and CMV infection were both indicated by public TCR beta signatures. Whole-study results and caveats: The ex vivo response was dominated by HLA-C-restricted CMV-specific TCR beta clonotypes. Adding up the frequency of public TCR beta families identified people who carried CMV plus the relevant HLA.

Note on this clonotype: The target antigen is unknown.

In TCRdb, the reads were re-called with MiXCR into one record per CDR3 protein. The profile shows around 350,000 distinct CDR3 sequences, roughly 20% of them singletons. Germline V CDR1 and CDR2: DFQATT, SNEGSKA (reference sequence). The trim removed 5 bases at V and 1 base at J, leaving 5 bases unmatched. The CDR3 loop spans 14 amino acids. Sequencing input: PBMCs. This clonotype was obtained from a human donor in good health (CMV status not recorded). Some clones in this sample may be carry-over from other donors' samples. V usage is TRBV20-1 and J usage is TRBJ2-5; 9 bases agree with TRBD1. The CDR3 spells CSAPGQGLQETQYF. The CDR3 bases are TGCAGTGCTCCGGGACAGGGACTCCAAGAGACCCAGTACTTC.